The 22 T cell receptor beta chains given below trace back to one sample, sequenced in a study of blood T cell repertoires in COVID-19. Measured with immunoSEQ multiplex PCR; TCRdb has only the in-frame clones, and not every one. This sample has a few hundred thousand clones; 83% occur once, and the top ten carry roughly 1.2%. The sequencing sample was made of peripheral blood. The receptor source for this set is a woman aged 25 to 39 with COVID-19, enrolled during active disease.

The J gene is TRBJ1-1, the V gene TRBV6-2 or TRBV6-3, with 7 bases lining up with TRBD1. Germline V gives CDR1 MNHEY, CDR2 SVGEGT. J gave up 3 bases and V 1 base, and 11 bases lay outside the gene matches. CDR3 length: 17 residues. The CDR3 DNA reads as TGTGCCAGCAGTTACTATGTATCCAGGGGGTTGGACACTGAAGCTTTCTTT. Its translation is CASSYYVSRGLDTEAFF.

V usage is TRBV15 and J usage is TRBJ2-1; 7 bases are shared with TRBD2. The CDR3 length is 21 residues. CDR1 and CDR2 from the germline V gene are LNHNV and YYDKDF (reference sequence). The V segment lost 0 bases and the J segment 3 bases; nucleotides outside the gene matches: 20. The CDR3 sequence is CATSRDRGLAETNRDYNEQFF. The CDR3 DNA is TGTGCCACCAGCAGAGATCGAGGCCTAGCGGAAACAAATCGAGACTACAATGAGCAGTTCTTC.

The chain couples TRBV6-5 to TRBJ2-1; 8 bases are shared with TRBD2. The CDR3 is made up of 16 amino acids. Trimming cost V 0 bases and J 8 bases; bases outside gene matches: 9. CDR1 is MNHEY and CDR2 is SVGAGI in the germline V gene. This chain's CDR3 is CASSYSGGGLTDEQFF. CDR3 bases: TGTGCCAGCAGTTACTCCGGGGGGGGCCTGACGGATGAGCAGTTCTTC.

The chain links TRBV15 to TRBJ1-4; 10 bases are shared with TRBD1. CDR3 length equals 15 residues. Germline assignment: CDR1 LNHNV and CDR2 YYDKDF (reference sequence). Trimming cost V 5 bases and J 5 bases; bases outside gene matches: 5. For the CDR3, the DNA is TGTGCCACCAGCGAAAGGACAGGGGGAAATGAAAAACTGTTTTTT. It encodes CATSERTGGNEKLFF.

The chain is built from TRBV7-3 and TRBJ2-1; D is unresolved. The CDR3 length is 12 residues. V was pared by 5 bases and J by 10 bases, with 12 bases between. CDR1 and CDR2 (germline): SGHTA, FQGTGA. The CDR3 coding sequence is TGTGCCAGCAGCCGCGACTTTTCAGAGCAGTTCTTC. Protein sequence: CASSRDFSEQFF. Full variable domain (outside the CDR3, taken from reference TRBV7-3 and TRBJ2-1): GAGVSQTPSNKVTEKGKYVELRCDPISGHTALYWYRQSLGQGPEFLIYFQGTGAADDSGLPNDRFFAVRPEGSVSTLKIQRTERGDSAVYLCASSRDFSEQFFGPGTRLTVL.

V and J are TRBV19 and TRBJ2-7; TRBD1 is a possible D gene (5 bases). CDR1 and CDR2 (germline): LNHDA, SQIVND (reference sequence). The CDR3 contains 15 residues. Trimming took off 1 base at V and 3 bases at J, with 13 bases between the two ends. The CDR3 region is CASSIAAGKVYEQYF. Here the CDR3 DNA reads TGTGCCAGTAGTATAGCGGCAGGGAAGGTCTACGAGCAGTACTTC.

This clone was picked up a small number of times. The J gene is TRBJ1-6, the V gene TRBV19; 10 bases are a match to TRBD1. The CDR3 runs to 14 residues. Germline V gives CDR1 LNHDA, CDR2 SQIVND (reference sequence). V lost 7 bases to trimming and J lost 10 bases; unmatched junction nucleotides: 7. The CDR3: CASTRDRGLSPLHF. Written as DNA, the CDR3 is TGTGCCAGTACCCGGGACAGGGGTCTCTCACCCCTCCACTTT. Filled out from reference TRBV19 and TRBJ1-6, the complete variable domain reads DGGITQSPKYLFRKEGQNVTLSCEQNLNHDAMYWYRQDPGQGLRLIYYSQIVNDFQKGDIAEGYSVSREKKESFPLTVTSAQKNPTAFYLCASTRDRGLSPLHFGNGTRLTVT.

V usage is TRBV10-2 and J usage is TRBJ2-2; 8 positions agree with TRBD2. Germline lookup yields CDR1 WSHSY and CDR2 SAAADI. With 3 bases clipped from V and 7 bases from J, the junction kept 7 bases outside the gene matches. The CDR3 extends over 15 amino acids. The CDR3 loop is CASSDPGGPHGELFF. The CDR3 DNA reads as TGCGCCAGCAGTGATCCGGGAGGGCCTCACGGGGAGCTGTTTTTT.

V and J are TRBV19 and TRBJ2-7; no firm D call. V lost 9 bases to trimming and J lost 2 bases, with 14 bases between them. The germline CDR1 and CDR2 sequences are LNHDA and SQIVND (reference sequence). This CDR3 is built from 13 residues. The CDR3 coding sequence is TGTGCCAGCCGCCGACATGACACCTACGAGCAGTACTTC. Translation gives CASRRHDTYEQYF.

The rearrangement uses TRBV27 and TRBJ2-1, with 14 bases fitting TRBD2. The CDR3 has 17 residues. Germline V CDR1 and CDR2: MNHEY, SMNVEV (reference sequence). V shed 5 bases and J 3 bases; nucleotides not matched to a gene: 6. The CDR3 DNA sequence: TGTGCCAGCAGTCCCGGGACTAGCGGGGGAATCTACAATGAGCAGTTCTTC. It codes for CASSPGTSGGIYNEQFF.

This rearrangement joins TRBV7-3 to TRBJ2-7; TRBD2 agrees at 10 bases. Germline-derived CDR1 and CDR2 are SGHTA and FQGTGA. V gave up 2 bases and J gave up 7 bases; unmatched junction bases: 14. The CDR3 extends over 17 amino acids. The CDR3 DNA sequence: TGTGCCAGCAGCTTAGGGAGCGGGAGGGCCCTCGGAGAAGAGCAGTACTTC. As protein: CASSLGSGRALGEEQYF.

This sequence joins TRBV27 and TRBJ2-5; 7 bases match TRBD1. Germline-derived CDR1 and CDR2 are MNHEY and SMNVEV (reference sequence). Trimming cost V 5 bases and J 4 bases; bases outside gene matches: 7. The CDR3 length is 14 residues. The CDR3 is CASSARQGGETQYF. The CDR3, as DNA: TGTGCCAGCAGTGCTCGACAGGGTGGAGAGACCCAGTACTTC.

The table lists this clone with many counts. The rearrangement uses TRBV9 and TRBJ2-2; weak D call: TRBD2 (6 bases). V lost 4 bases and J 4 bases, leaving 14 bases between the germline ends. This CDR3 has 15 amino acids. Looked up from germline, CDR1 is SGDLS and CDR2 is YYNGEE. As DNA, the CDR3 is TGTGCCAGCAGCCCTCGCGGGACGTCCACCGGGGAGCTGTTTTTT. This codes for CASSPRGTSTGELFF.

This clone has only a few counts. V and J are TRBV5-6 and TRBJ2-1; D might be TRBD2 (6 bases). Germline lookup yields CDR1 SGHDT and CDR2 YYEEEE. This CDR3 contains 16 residues. The V and J ends lost 0 bases and 2 bases respectively, with 12 bases between them. The DNA of the CDR3 is TGTGCCAGCAGCTTGGATCGCGGGGTCGCCTACAATGAGCAGTTCTTC. Its protein product is CASSLDRGVAYNEQFF. The whole variable domain, remainder taken from reference TRBV5-6 and TRBJ2-1, is DAGVTQSPTHLIKTRGQQVTLRCSPKSGHDTVSWYQQALGQGPQFIFQYYEEEERQRGNFPDRFSGHQFPNYSSELNVNALLLGDSALYLCASSLDRGVAYNEQFFGPGTRLTVL.

The rearrangement joins TRBV5-6 to TRBJ1-4; 8 nucleotides align to TRBD1. V was clipped by 4 bases and J by 3 bases; unmatched bases: 8. Per germline, CDR1 SGHDT and CDR2 YYEEEE. The CDR3 is made up of 16 amino acids. CDR3 region: CASSRQGASSNEKLFF. The CDR3 nucleotides read TGTGCCAGCAGCCGCCAGGGGGCGAGTTCTAATGAAAAACTGTTTTTT.

The chain combines TRBV9 with TRBJ2-1, with D unresolved. From germline, CDR1 is SGDLS and CDR2 YYNGEE. V was cut by 3 bases and J by 0 bases, with 13 bases left in between. The CDR3 is made up of 16 amino acids. CDR3 sequence (DNA): TGTGCCAGCAGCGCGCTAATGCAAAGCTCCTACAATGAGCAGTTCTTC. Amino acids: CASSALMQSSYNEQFF.

In its sample, this clone was seen once. This chain uses TRBV7-9 with TRBJ2-1; TRBD2 matches 7 bases. CDR3 length: 13 residues. Germline trimming cut 3 bases from V and 13 bases from J; bases unmatched to any gene: 9. Germline loops: CDR1 SEHNR, CDR2 FQNEAQ (reference sequence). CDR3 sequence (DNA): TGTGCCAGCAGCTTGCTAGTAGGCGGGAGACAGTTCTTC. This translates into CASSLLVGGRQFF.

The chain joins TRBV7-6 to TRBJ2-1; 9 bases align to TRBD2. The CDR3 is 15 residues long. CDR1 is SGHVS and CDR2 is FNYEAQ in the germline V gene. J gave up 7 bases and V 5 bases, and 9 bases lay outside the gene matches. The CDR3 DNA reads TGTGCCAGCAGCGGGGCGGGGGGGCCGTTTAATGAGCAGTTCTTC. This translates into CASSGAGGPFNEQFF.

This clone was seen at least ten times. This CDR3 is also generated by other DNA sequences in the sample. The chain combines TRBV4-3 with TRBJ1-1; D gene unclear. The V end lost 0 bases, the J end lost 1 base, and 3 bases lay between the germline ends. The V gene's germline CDR1 is LGHNA and CDR2 YSLEER. The CDR3 consists of 13 residues. The CDR3 loop is CASSQDRNTEAFF. CDR3 DNA sequence: TGCGCCAGCAGCCAAGATAGGAACACTGAAGCTTTCTTT.

The rearrangement joins TRBV15 to TRBJ2-2; D unresolved. CDR3 length: 16 residues. V lost 1 base, J lost 0 bases, and 9 bases lay in between. Germline CDR1 LNHNV, CDR2 YYDKDF (reference sequence). The CDR3 here is CATSRVLSANTGELFF. CDR3 in DNA: TGTGCCACCAGCAGAGTACTCAGCGCGAACACCGGGGAGCTGTTTTTT.

The chain is built from TRBV18 and TRBJ2-7; 8 bases are shared with TRBD2. The ends lost 3 bases at V and 2 bases at J; junction bases unmatched: 3. The germline V gene encodes CDR1 KGHSH and CDR2 LQKENI. The CDR3 is 14 amino acids. Here the CDR3 DNA reads TGTGCCAGCTCACCGGGACTAGGAGCCTACGAGCAGTACTTC. Protein sequence: CASSPGLGAYEQYF.

V and J are TRBV6-5 and TRBJ1-1; unclear D gene. Germline CDR1 and CDR2: MNHEY and SVGAGI. This CDR3 has 11 amino acids. The ends were cut back, 4 bases at V and 7 bases at J, with 7 bases in the middle. CDR3 protein: CASSSRYEAFF. Written as DNA, the CDR3 is TGTGCCAGCAGTTCCAGGTATGAAGCTTTCTTT.